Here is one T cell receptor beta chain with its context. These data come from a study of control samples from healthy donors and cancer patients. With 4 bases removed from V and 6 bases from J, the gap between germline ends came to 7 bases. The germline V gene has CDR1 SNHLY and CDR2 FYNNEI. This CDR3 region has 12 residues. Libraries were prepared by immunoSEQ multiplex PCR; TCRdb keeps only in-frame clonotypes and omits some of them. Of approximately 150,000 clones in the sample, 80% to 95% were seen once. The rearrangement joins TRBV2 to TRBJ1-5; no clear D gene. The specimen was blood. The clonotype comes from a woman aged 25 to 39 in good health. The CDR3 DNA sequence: TGTGCCAGCAGTGTGGAGGTTCAGCCCCAGCATTTT. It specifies CASSVEVQPQHF.